Included here is one TCR beta chain sequence, with context. Its antigen is not known. The data were taken from a study of cytomegalovirus exposure and HLA in healthy donors. Study-level points and caveats: A later analysis reportedly identified an Asian-associated ancestry cluster as carrying fewer N-insertions than the roughly 670-donor mean.

In the PCR, 60 Vbeta and 13 Jbeta primers were used. Data came from immunoSEQ multiplex PCR; TCRdb stores just in-frame clones and leaves some out. Counted here are 120,000 or so clones, over 60% occurring once; the ten biggest clones make up more than 6.5%. This CDR3 is built from 13 residues. The J segment lost 5 bases and the V segment lost 4 bases, leaving 2 bases of the junction unmatched. Germline CDR1 and CDR2: SGHRS and YFSETQ. The source of this sequence is a woman between 35 and 50 years old in good health and CMV-seropositive. The sample taken for sequencing was PBMCs. This rearrangement joins TRBV5-1 to TRBJ2-3; 9 bases align to TRBD2. Here the CDR3 DNA reads TGCGCCAGCAGCAATAGCGGGGGAGATACGCAGTATTTT. Translation gives CASSNSGGDTQYF.